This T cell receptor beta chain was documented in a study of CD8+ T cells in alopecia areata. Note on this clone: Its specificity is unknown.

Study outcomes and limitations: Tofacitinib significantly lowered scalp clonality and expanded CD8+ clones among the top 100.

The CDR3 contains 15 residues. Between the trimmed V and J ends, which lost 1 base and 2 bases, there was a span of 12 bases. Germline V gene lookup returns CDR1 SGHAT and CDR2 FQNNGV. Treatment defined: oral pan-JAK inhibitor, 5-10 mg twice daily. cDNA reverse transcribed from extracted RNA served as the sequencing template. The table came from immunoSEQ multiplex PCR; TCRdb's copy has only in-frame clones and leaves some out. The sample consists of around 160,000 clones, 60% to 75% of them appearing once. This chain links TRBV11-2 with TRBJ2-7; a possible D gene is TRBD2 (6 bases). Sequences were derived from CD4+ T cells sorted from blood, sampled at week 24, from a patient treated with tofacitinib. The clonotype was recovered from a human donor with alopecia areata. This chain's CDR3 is CASSLVGEATYEQYF. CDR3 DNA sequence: TGTGCCAGCAGCTTAGTTGGGGAGGCCACCTACGAGCAGTACTTC.